These 26 T cell receptor beta chains were all obtained from the same sample, sequenced in a study of cytomegalovirus exposure and HLA in healthy donors. This PCR relied on a set of 60 Vbeta primers and 13 Jbeta primers. The method was immunoSEQ multiplex PCR; TCRdb's version includes in-frame clones alone and lacks a portion of them. Its table records 140,000 to 150,000 clones. Sequenced material: PBMCs. These TCRs come from a male donor in good health and CMV-seronegative.

The chain has TRBV5-6 and TRBJ2-5; possibly TRBD2 for D (7 bases). The V gene's germline CDR1 is SGHDT and CDR2 YYEEEE. With 2 bases removed from V and 5 bases from J, the gap between germline ends came to 13 bases. The CDR3 consists of 14 residues. The CDR3: CASSFPGGAETQYF. The CDR3 nucleotides are TGTGCCAGCAGCTTCCCTGGGGGGGCGGAGACCCAGTACTTC.

This chain connects TRBV9 to TRBJ2-2; 10 bases map to TRBD1. Germline V gene sequence: CDR1 SGDLS, CDR2 YYNGEE. The CDR3 is 17 residues long. The V gene end was trimmed by 1 base and the J gene end by 0 bases; junction bases not matched to a gene: 3. CDR3 sequence reads: CASSVWDRGPNTGELFF. For the CDR3, the DNA is TGTGCCAGCAGCGTATGGGACAGGGGCCCGAACACCGGGGAGCTGTTTTTT.

The chain joins TRBV5-4 to TRBJ2-3, with 7 bases fitting TRBD2. The CDR3 covers 16 residues. V shed 0 bases, J shed 4 bases, and the junction held 8 bases outside the gene matches. The germline V gene encodes CDR1 SGHNT and CDR2 YYREEE (reference sequence). The CDR3 coding sequence is TGTGCCAGCAGCTTGGCCCGGCGGGGGAGCGCAGATACGCAGTATTTT. It codes for CASSLARRGSADTQYF. Variable domain in full (rest from reference TRBV5-4 and TRBJ2-3): ETGVTQSPTHLIKTRGQQVTLRCSSQSGHNTVSWYQQALGQGPQFIFQYYREEENGRGNFPPRFSGLQFPNYSSELNVNALELDDSALYLCASSLARRGSADTQYFGPGTRLTVL.

The chain is built from TRBV6-5 and TRBJ2-7; D is unresolved. The CDR3 has 13 residues. V lost 4 bases and J lost 3, with 10 bases in between. Germline CDR1 and CDR2: MNHEY and SVGAGI. In nucleotides, the CDR3 is TGTGCCAGCAGTTTTTCGGAGAACTACGAGCAGTACTTC. It is translated as CASSFSENYEQYF.

The V call is TRBV16, the J call TRBJ1-5; 11 bases line up with TRBD1. V was pared by 4 bases and J by 6 bases, with 8 bases of the junction left unmatched. CDR3 length equals 16 residues. Germline CDR1 and CDR2: KGHSY and FQNENV. The CDR3 DNA is TGTGCCAGCAGCCCCCCCCAGGACAGGGGGCGTCAGCCCCAGCATTTT. Translating gives CASSPPQDRGRQPQHF. The entire variable domain, with the rest obtained from reference TRBV16 and TRBJ1-5, is as follows: GEEVAQTPKHLVRGEGQKAKLYCAPIKGHSYVFWYQQVLKNEFKFLISFQNENVFDETGMPKERFSAKCLPNSPCSLEIQATKLEDSAVYFCASSPPQDRGRQPQHFGDGTRLSIL.

This rearrangement joins TRBV6-5 to TRBJ2-7, with D maybe TRBD2 (5 bases). V gave up 8 bases and J gave up 8 bases, with 22 bases separating them. Germline-derived CDR1 and CDR2 are MNHEY and SVGAGI. The CDR3 consists of 14 residues. CDR3 protein: CASSQATGSGKQYF. CDR3 nucleotides: TGTGCCAGCTCCCAGGCGACGGGGTCCGGGAAGCAGTACTTC.

The chain links TRBV5-8 to TRBJ1-2, with a possible D match to TRBD1 (5 bases). The CDR3 has 15 amino acids. Germline values: CDR1 SGHTS, CDR2 YDEGEE. The germline V and J ends were trimmed by 2 bases and 7 bases, with 18 bases remaining between them. CDR3 amino acids: CASSLRRIRTTGYTF. CDR3 coding DNA: TGTGCCAGCAGCTTAAGACGCATAAGGACAACTGGCTACACCTTC.

The rearrangement links TRBV29-1 to TRBJ2-3; no clear D. The CDR3 has 11 residues. CDR1 is SQVTM and CDR2 is ANQGSEA in the germline V gene. V lost 8 bases to trimming and J lost 5 bases, with 11 bases between them. CDR3 loop: CSLARGDTQYF. The CDR3 DNA reads TGCAGCCTGGCCCGAGGAGATACGCAGTATTTT.

The chain has TRBV18 and TRBJ1-1; 7 bases match TRBD1. Germline V gives CDR1 KGHSH, CDR2 LQKENI. V lost 3 bases and J lost 5; bases outside the gene matches: 9. The length of the CDR3 is 15 residues. CDR3 in DNA: TGTGCCAGCTCACCGGTATCAGGGGGAGGAACTGAAGCTTTCTTT. Its protein is CASSPVSGGGTEAFF.

On this clone itself: At one of its ends the junction is not consistent with the germline gene, which may arise from a read error. The chain carries TRBV4-2 and TRBJ1-2; 9 nucleotides match TRBD1. CDR1 is LGHNA and CDR2 is YNFKEQ in the germline V gene. The CDR3 runs 15 residues. CDR3 nucleotides: TGTGCCAGCAGCCAAGATCTTGGGACAGGGCTTCGTTTCGCCTTC. It is translated as CASSQDLGTGLRFAF.

The chain's CDR3 is CASRPQFSGNTIYF. CDR3 nucleotide sequence: TGTGCCAGCAGGCCACAGTTCTCTGGAAACACCATATATTTT. The chain couples TRBV6-5 to TRBJ1-3; D ambiguous. Per germline, CDR1 MNHEY and CDR2 SVGAGI. The CDR3 has 14 residues. V lost 6 bases to trimming and J lost 0 bases, with 9 bases between them.

The chain couples TRBV13 to TRBJ2-1; TRBD2 is a possible D gene (6 bases). Trimming pared 8 bases from V and 8 bases from J, leaving 19 bases between. Germline assignment: CDR1 PRHDT and CDR2 FYEKMQ (reference sequence). The CDR3 consists of 14 residues. The CDR3 sequence: CASAERVPGDEQFF. The CDR3 coding sequence is TGTGCCAGCGCGGAGCGGGTCCCTGGGGATGAGCAGTTCTTC.

The V gene is TRBV10-1, the J gene TRBJ2-1; 7 positions agree with TRBD1. The CDR3 consists of 16 residues. The V gene's germline CDR1 is WNHNN and CDR2 SYGVQD (reference sequence). V trimming: 6 bases; J trimming: 5 bases; junction bases outside the gene matches: 13. This CDR3 is CASSAPPGQINNEQFF. In DNA, the CDR3 is TGCGCCAGCAGCGCTCCTCCGGGACAGATTAACAATGAGCAGTTCTTC.

The chain combines TRBV30 with TRBJ1-1, with 10 bases that match TRBD1. CDR3 size: 15 residues. Germline trimming cut 3 bases from V and 6 bases from J; bases unmatched to any gene: 10. CDR1 is GTSNPN, CDR2 SVGIG, per germline (reference sequence). The CDR3 loop reads CAWSPGQGITAEAFF. CDR3 DNA: TGTGCCTGGAGCCCGGGACAGGGGATTACAGCTGAAGCTTTCTTT.

The V call is TRBV7-6, the J call TRBJ2-3, with D uncertain. In germline, CDR1 is SGHVS, CDR2 FNYEAQ. This CDR3 is built from 15 residues. The ends were cut back, 0 bases at V and 2 bases at J, with 9 bases in the middle. The CDR3 region is CASSLAGWNTDTQYF. The CDR3 nucleotides are TGTGCCAGCAGCTTAGCGGGCTGGAACACAGATACGCAGTATTTT.

The V call is TRBV6-1, the J call TRBJ1-1, with TRBD1 matching 7 bases. The junction had 6 bases not matched to a gene; V was cut back by 8 bases and J by 0 bases. The germline V gene has CDR1 MNHNS and CDR2 SASEGT. The CDR3 runs to 14 residues. CDR3 sequence: CASGRDSLNTEAFF. CDR3 DNA sequence: TGTGCCAGCGGACGGGACAGCCTGAACACTGAAGCTTTCTTT.

This chain connects TRBV9 to TRBJ2-4, with 7 positions matching TRBD2. The CDR3 consists of 15 residues. Germline V gene lookup returns CDR1 SGDLS and CDR2 YYNGEE. After removal of 0 bases from V and 6 bases from J, the junction contained 6 bases not matched to a gene. CDR3 amino acids: CASSVGGPGGNIQYF. In DNA form, the CDR3 reads TGTGCCAGCAGCGTAGGGGGCCCGGGGGGAAACATTCAGTACTTC.

The rearrangement links TRBV30 to TRBJ2-3; 10 bases align to TRBD2. The germline gives CDR1 GTSNPN, CDR2 SVGIG (reference sequence). CDR3 length: 18 amino acids. J gave up 0 bases and V 2 bases, and 11 bases lay outside the gene matches. CDR3 residues: CAWSKMWTSGRSTDTQYF. CDR3 coding DNA: TGTGCCTGGAGTAAAATGTGGACTAGCGGCCGTAGCACAGATACGCAGTATTTT.

V and J are TRBV5-6 and TRBJ2-7; TRBD2 might be the D (6 bases). CDR3 length: 13 residues. The V gene lost 4 bases and the J gene lost 3 bases, with 11 bases spanning the gap. Germline V lookup: CDR1 SGHDT, CDR2 YYEEEE. The CDR3 DNA reads as TGTGCCAGCAGCCGGGACTCAATCTACGAGCAGTACTTC. Its protein product is CASSRDSIYEQYF.

The chain recombines TRBV11-2 with TRBJ1-1; 11 nucleotides agree with TRBD1. The CDR3 covers 15 residues. The J segment lost 4 bases and the V segment lost 5 bases, leaving 6 bases of the junction unmatched. Germline V gene data show CDR1 as SGHAT and CDR2 as FQNNGV. As DNA, the CDR3 is TGTGCCAGCAGCCCGAGGACAGGGGGCTTCACTGAAGCTTTCTTT. Protein sequence: CASSPRTGGFTEAFF.

V gene TRBV5-3 combines with J gene TRBJ2-1; TRBD2 aligns across 12 bases. TRBV5-3 belongs to the ORF category, with a function that is uncertain. This CDR3 is built from 16 residues. V gave up 0 bases and J gave up 4 bases; unmatched junction bases: 2. The CDR3 loop is CARSLAGLAGYNEQFF. The CDR3 DNA reads TGTGCCAGAAGCTTGGCAGGACTAGCGGGATACAATGAGCAGTTCTTC.

V and J are TRBV29-1 and TRBJ2-1, with 13 bases aligning to TRBD2. V lost 2 bases, J lost 8 bases, and 9 bases stayed unmatched. The CDR3 spans 16 residues. Germline V gene sequence: CDR1 SQVTM, CDR2 ANQGSEA. CDR3 region: CSVENAGTSGIYEQFF. Here the CDR3 DNA reads TGCAGCGTTGAAAACGCCGGGACTAGCGGGATCTATGAGCAGTTCTTC.

With regard to this clone: A read error may account for a junction end that differs from germline. The rearrangement links TRBV7-7 to TRBJ2-2; 8 bases line up with TRBD1. Germline loops: CDR1 SSHAT, CDR2 FNYEAQ (reference sequence). The CDR3 runs to 16 residues. In DNA form, the CDR3 reads TGTGCTAGCAGCCCCTGGACAGGGCGGAACACCGGGGAGCTGTTTTTT. Amino acid sequence: CASSPWTGRNTGELFF.

This chain links TRBV5-1 with TRBJ1-1, with D unresolved. V was cut by 0 bases and J by 0 bases, with 9 bases left in between. The CDR3 spans 15 residues. Looked up from germline, CDR1 is SGHRS and CDR2 is YFSETQ. CDR3 DNA sequence: TGCGCCAGCAGCTTGGCTCCAGAATTGAACACTGAAGCTTTCTTT. Translated, it gives CASSLAPELNTEAFF.

The V and J genes are TRBV7-2 and TRBJ2-3, with D maybe TRBD1 (6 bases). The length of the CDR3 is 15 residues. Germline loops: CDR1 SGHTA, CDR2 FQGNSA. V lost 5 bases and J lost 3, with 15 bases in between. The CDR3 region has the DNA TGTGCCAGCAGCGAACAAGACAGGAGGACAGATACGCAGTATTTT. It specifies CASSEQDRRTDTQYF.

CDR3 nucleotide sequence: TGTGCCAGTAGACTTCAGGGATTCCAAGTGGACGAGCAGTACTTC. The encoded protein is CASRLQGFQVDEQYF. The gene calls are TRBV19 and TRBJ2-7, with a weak D call TRBD1 (5 bases). The CDR3 sequence is 15 residues long. Germline CDR1 LNHDA, CDR2 SQIVND (reference sequence). Trimming stripped 6 bases from V and 5 bases from J, with 20 bases between. Full variable domain (remainder filled in from reference TRBV19 and TRBJ2-7): DGGITQSPKYLFRKEGQNVTLSCEQNLNHDAMYWYRQDPGQGLRLIYYSQIVNDFQKGDIAEGYSVSREKKESFPLTVTSAQKNPTAFYLCASRLQGFQVDEQYFGPGTRLTVT.